This is a list of T cell receptor beta chains from one sample in a study of chemoradiotherapy in HPV16-positive cancers. Profiled with immunoSEQ multiplex PCR; TCRdb holds only in-frame clones, not every one. The sample contains approximately 30,000 clones, about 86% of which appear only once. Sequenced material: blood, taken from a patient who underwent chemoradiotherapy. The receptors here all came from a human donor with HPV-associated anogenital cancer. The CDR3 runs from the conserved cysteine through the conserved F or W. A D gene is named only where the DNA matches it firmly. Clone sizes are given selectively: once, few, many, or a class where the clone is expanded.

>once|-|TRBJ2-7|TRBV11-2
CASSFSGDDREF
TGTGCCAGCAGCTTTAGCGGGGACGACAGGGAATTC
>-|-|TRBJ2-3|TRBV9
CASSVGLHEKDTQYF
TGTGCCAGCAGCGTAGGTTTGCACGAGAAAGATACGCAGTATTTT
>-|-|TRBJ2-6|TRBV18
CASSLQGSGANVLTF
TGTGCCAGCTCACTACAGGGCTCTGGGGCCAACGTCCTGACTTTC
>-|TRBD1|TRBJ1-1|TRBV2
CASSYMDRGGTEAFF
TGTGCCAGCAGTTACATGGACAGGGGAGGGACTGAAGCTTTCTTT
>-|-|TRBJ1-5|TRBV10-3
CAISGVGDGNQPQHF
TGTGCCATCAGTGGAGTAGGCGACGGCAATCAGCCCCAGCATTTT
>-|TRBD2|TRBJ2-1|TRBV7-2
CASSLEGTSKNEQFF
TGTGCCAGCAGCTTAGAGGGGACTAGCAAAAATGAGCAGTTCTTC
>-|TRBD1|TRBJ1-5|TRBV7-8
CASSFTQGRVYGNQPQHF
TGTGCCAGCAGCTTCACACAGGGGCGGGTGTATGGCAATCAGCCCCAGCATTTT
>-|-|TRBJ1-2|TRBV7-2
CASSQMGAGYGYTF
TGTGCCAGCAGCCAGATGGGGGCCGGGTATGGCTACACCTTC
>once|-|TRBJ2-7|TRBV5-4
CASSLEGVSSYEQYF
TGTGCCAGCAGCTTAGAGGGGGTTAGCTCCTACGAGCAGTACTTC
>-|-|TRBJ2-2|TRBV11-3
CASSLAFTGELFF
TGTGCCAGCAGCTTAGCTTTCACCGGGGAGCTGTTTTTT
>-|-|TRBJ2-5|TRBV7-7
CASSPLMGGPKETQYF
TGTGCTAGCAGCCCTTTAATGGGGGGCCCAAAAGAGACCCAGTACTTC
>-|-|TRBJ2-7|TRBV7-8
CASSLVDTSGSYEQYF
TGTGCCAGCAGCTTAGTAGACACCTCAGGATCCTACGAGCAGTACTTC
>-|-|TRBJ2-2|TRBV7-9
CASSLAENTGELFF
TGTGCCAGCAGCTTAGCTGAGAACACCGGGGAGCTGTTTTTT
>-|TRBD2|TRBJ2-3|TRBV7-2
CASARFSGGQGDTQYF
TGTGCCAGCGCTCGCTTTAGCGGGGGGCAAGGAGATACGCAGTATTTT
>-|-|TRBJ2-7|TRBV29-1
CSVGPSDGTYEQYF
TGCAGCGTGGGCCCCAGCGACGGAACCTACGAGCAGTACTTC
>-|-|TRBJ1-1|TRBV10-1
CASKVELDTEAFF
TGCGCCAGCAAAGTTGAATTGGACACTGAAGCTTTCTTT
>-|-|TRBJ1-3|TRBV18
CASSPQAGNTIYF
TGTGCCAGCTCACCACAGGCTGGAAACACCATATATTTT
>few|-|TRBJ1-4|TRBV4-1
CASSQEDARTNEKLFF
TGCGCCAGCAGCCAAGAGGACGCTCGGACTAATGAAAAACTGTTTTTT
>-|-|TRBJ2-6|TRBV11-2
CASSQDGGSGANVLTF
TGTGCCAGCAGCCAAGATGGGGGCTCTGGGGCCAACGTCCTGACTTTC
>-|-|TRBJ1-2|TRBV5-8
CASSLVSLNYGYTF
TGTGCCAGCAGCTTGGTCAGCTTGAACTATGGCTACACCTTC